These T cell receptor beta chains were read from a single sample in a study of somatic mutations in cytotoxic T cells in rheumatoid arthritis. Here immunoSEQ multiplex PCR was the method, and the copy in TCRdb shows in-frame clones only, minus some. The sample lists 15,000 to 20,000 clones, almost 85% occurring once. The sequenced sample consisted of CD8+ T cells sorted from blood. The source of these receptors is a woman between 50 and 59 years old in good health. The CDR3 runs from the conserved cysteine through the conserved F or W. Each record gives: CDR3 length, clone size, J gene, D gene, V gene, CDR3 protein, CDR3 DNA. A D gene is named only where the DNA matches it firmly. Rows give clone size only sometimes, using once, few, many, or a class for an expanded clone.

>18|NA|TRBJ2-3|TRBD2|TRBV18
CASSPSLQRGSLRDTQYF
TGTGCCAGCTCACCTTCCCTCCAGCGGGGGAGCCTCAGGGATACGCAGTATTTT
>15|NA|TRBJ2-2|NA|TRBV7-8
CASSLRLINTGELFF
TGTGCCAGCAGCTTACGCCTTATCAACACCGGGGAGCTGTTTTTT
>14|NA|TRBJ2-3|NA|TRBV4-1
CASSQGGGTDTQYF
TGCGCCAGCAGCCAAGGGGGGGGCACAGATACGCAGTATTTT
>13|NA|TRBJ2-7|TRBD2|TRBV12-5
CASGRGSSYEQYF
TGTGCTAGTGGACGCGGGAGCTCCTACGAGCAGTACTTC
>14|NA|TRBJ1-1|NA|TRBV5-4
CASSHPQGITEAFF
TGTGCCAGCAGCCACCCCCAGGGGATCACTGAAGCTTTCTTT
>17|NA|TRBJ2-7|TRBD2|TRBV4-2
CASSQASTSEVSYEQYF
TGTGCCAGCAGCCAAGCCTCGACTAGCGAAGTCTCCTACGAGCAGTACTTC
>14|few|TRBJ1-5|NA|TRBV5-4
CASSWGGDNQPQHF
TGTGCCAGCAGCTGGGGAGGGGACAATCAGCCCCAGCATTTT
>14|NA|TRBJ2-2|TRBD1|TRBV23-1
CASGQGALPGELFF
TGCGCCAGCGGACAGGGGGCGCTTCCCGGGGAGCTGTTTTTT
>14|NA|TRBJ2-7|TRBD1|TRBV9
CASSAGQATYEQYF
TGTGCCAGCAGCGCGGGACAGGCTACCTACGAGCAGTACTTC
>11|NA|TRBJ2-1|NA|TRBV6-6
CASSPSNEQFF
TGTGCCAGCAGTCCCTCAAATGAGCAGTTCTTC